Listed here are 10 T cell receptor beta chains from one sample, sequenced in a study of shared T cell receptors in the human thymus. Some clones are missing from TCRdb's copy, which holds only in-frame ones; the method was immunoSEQ multiplex PCR. The repertoire holds hundreds of thousands of clones, with over 75% as singletons. These data also featured in a second study, about human thymus T cells.

The sequencing input was thymocytes. The receptor source for this set is a girl under three years old with a congenital heart defect.

This chain joins TRBV12-5 and TRBJ1-5; 9 bases align to TRBD1. Germline V gives CDR1 LGHNT, CDR2 FRNRAP. The CDR3 has 19 residues. The trim removed 1 base at V and 5 bases at J, leaving 15 bases unmatched. The CDR3 DNA sequence: TGTGCTAGTGGTTTGGCCCCCGGGACAGGGTTACGGATTTATCAGCCCCAGCATTTT. Protein sequence: CASGLAPGTGLRIYQPQHF.

The V and J genes are TRBV7-9 and TRBJ2-2, with a tentative D call TRBD2 (5 bases). V was cut by 1 base and J by 4 bases, with 13 bases left in between. Germline V gene sequence: CDR1 SEHNR, CDR2 FQNEAQ (reference sequence). The CDR3 has 16 amino acids. CDR3 residues: CASSLEVASGTGELFF. The DNA for the CDR3 is TGTGCCAGCAGCTTAGAGGTAGCGTCTGGCACCGGGGAGCTGTTTTTT.

This clone appeared once. V is TRBV10-3 and J is TRBJ2-3; 8 bases are shared with TRBD2. The trim removed 6 bases at V and 2 bases at J, leaving 22 bases unmatched. The CDR3 covers 20 residues. Germline V CDR1 and CDR2: ENHRY, SYGVKD. As DNA, the CDR3 is TGTGCCATCAGCCGCAAGGGGCTAGCGGGTACCTCCGAGTTCACAGATACGCAGTATTTT. Protein sequence: CAISRKGLAGTSEFTDTQYF.

V is TRBV6-5 and J is TRBJ1-2; D gene unclear. Trimming stripped 5 bases from V and 4 bases from J, with 11 bases between. Germline lookup yields CDR1 MNHEY and CDR2 SVGAGI. The CDR3 contains 13 residues. CDR3 sequence: CASSKRSGYGYTF. CDR3 nucleotide sequence: TGTGCCAGCAGTAAACGGAGCGGCTATGGCTACACCTTC.

The chain combines TRBV9 with TRBJ2-5; D not certain. Germline V lookup: CDR1 SGDLS, CDR2 YYNGEE. V lost 0 bases, J lost 4 bases, and 13 bases lay in between. The CDR3 length is 15 residues. CDR3 nucleotides: TGTGCCAGCAGCGTAGCAAACTACCTTGGAGAGACCCAGTACTTC. Its protein is CASSVANYLGETQYF.

The rearrangement links TRBV2 to TRBJ2-4, with 7 bases aligning to TRBD2. Germline CDR1 is SNHLY and CDR2 is FYNNEI. CDR3 size: 24 residues. Germline trimming cut 2 bases from V and 0 bases from J; bases unmatched to any gene: 28. The CDR3 DNA reads TGTGCCAGCAGTGAACCTAAACCCTACCGGGACTACCGTCATCTGGGGCTAGCCAAAAACATTCAGTACTTC. Translation gives CASSEPKPYRDYRHLGLAKNIQYF.

This chain joins TRBV5-6 and TRBJ2-7; 7 nucleotides line up with TRBD1. The CDR3 has 15 amino acids. CDR1 and CDR2 from the germline V gene are SGHDT and YYEEEE. The V segment lost 1 base and the J segment 3 bases; nucleotides outside the gene matches: 7. The CDR3 protein is CASSLPSPGGYEQYF. CDR3 DNA sequence: TGTGCCAGCAGCTTGCCCTCCCCAGGGGGCTACGAGCAGTACTTC.

V is TRBV6-1 and J is TRBJ1-1; 9 bases align to TRBD1. The CDR3 spans 14 residues. Germline V gives CDR1 MNHNS, CDR2 SASEGT. V dropped 5 bases and J dropped 7; count of bases not matched to a gene: 8. Here the CDR3 reads CASSYLTGGGEAFF. CDR3 nucleotide sequence: TGTGCCAGCAGTTATTTGACAGGGGGAGGTGAAGCTTTCTTT.

The V and J genes are TRBV10-2 and TRBJ2-3; TRBD1 is a possible D gene (5 bases). V lost 4 bases and J lost 4, with 21 bases in between. Germline V gene sequence: CDR1 WSHSY, CDR2 SAAADI. The CDR3 loop spans 17 amino acids. CDR3 residues: CASSGPGFEHGADTQYF. The CDR3 coding sequence is TGCGCCAGCAGTGGTCCAGGGTTCGAGCACGGAGCAGATACGCAGTATTTT.

This clone was seen only a few times. The chain employs TRBV6-6 and TRBJ2-7, with TRBD2 identical over 11 bases. Germline V lookup: CDR1 MNHNY, CDR2 SVGAGI (reference sequence). The CDR3 extends over 14 amino acids. V lost 7 bases to trimming and J lost 4 bases; unmatched junction nucleotides: 6. CDR3 protein: CASMTSGVPYEQYF. The DNA of the CDR3 is TGTGCCAGCATGACTAGCGGGGTGCCATACGAGCAGTACTTC.